Given below is one TCR beta chain in context. It was during active infection that Seattle patients were enrolled and then longitudinally followed. Source study methods: How many nucleated cells were present was estimated from reference gene primer amplification. The table came from immunoSEQ multiplex PCR; TCRdb's copy has only in-frame clones and leaves some out. The D gene and trimming were derived from the DNA, and the V and J assignments and clone size from that table. Found here are 15,000 to 20,000 clones, about 89% of them singletons; the top ten hold 30% to 35%. This sample was included in a study of blood T cell repertoires in COVID-19. Study in general: PBMCs, B-cell-depleted T cells, or T cells were the source of the cDNA or gDNA that made up the material.

The sequencing input was peripheral blood. The TCR comes from a woman older than 75 with COVID-19, enrolled during active disease.

As DNA, the CDR3 is TGTGCCAGCATCCTAGACAGGGGGAGGGAAAAACTGTTTTTT. Translating it yields CASILDRGREKLFF. J is TRBJ1-4 and V is TRBV6-5; 9 bases align to TRBD1. This CDR3 comprises 14 residues. Germline-derived CDR1 and CDR2 are MNHEY and SVGAGI. After removal of 7 bases from V and 8 bases from J, the junction contained 8 bases not matched to a gene.